The clone carrying this TCR beta chain has a single count. Measured with immunoSEQ multiplex PCR; TCRdb has only the in-frame clones, and not every one. The table shows roughly 180,000 clones, with 82% occurring only once. Trimming took off 4 bases at V and 0 bases at J, with 12 bases between the two ends. Germline assignment: CDR1 MDHEN and CDR2 SYDVKM. The CDR3 is made up of 15 amino acids. This sample was taken from a study of blood T cell repertoires in COVID-19. Turning to the study itself: The origin of the acute and convalescent COVID-19 samples was the United States, Italy and Spain.

Resolution of symptoms, clearance, or two negative PCRs was present in recovered Cohort 3 donors. The sequencing input was PBMCs or T cells enriched from blood (not recorded which). The sequence was collected from a man in his sixties who had recovered from COVID-19. The V and J genes are TRBV28 and TRBJ1-1; tentatively, D is TRBD1 (5 bases). The CDR3 loop reads CASSWGGIMNTEAFF. CDR3 nucleotide sequence: TGTGCCAGCAGTTGGGGGGGGATCATGAACACTGAAGCTTTCTTT.